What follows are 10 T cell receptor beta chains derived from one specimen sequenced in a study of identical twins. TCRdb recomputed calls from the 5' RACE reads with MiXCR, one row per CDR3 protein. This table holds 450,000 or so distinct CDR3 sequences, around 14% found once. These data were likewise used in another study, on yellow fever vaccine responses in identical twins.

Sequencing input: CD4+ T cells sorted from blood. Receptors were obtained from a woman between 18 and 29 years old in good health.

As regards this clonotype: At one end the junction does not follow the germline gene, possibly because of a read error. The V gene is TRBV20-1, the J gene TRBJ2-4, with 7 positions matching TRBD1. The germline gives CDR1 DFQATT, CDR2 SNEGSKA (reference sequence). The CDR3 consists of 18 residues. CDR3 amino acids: CCARDIWQGEKSKNIQYF. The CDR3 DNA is TGCTGTGCTAGAGATATTTGGCAGGGGGAGAAGTCCAAAAACATTCAGTACTTC.

This chain's CDR3 is CSARDHLGRHREKLFF. The CDR3 DNA reads TGCAGTGCTAGAGATCATTTGGGCAGGCACCGTGAAAAACTGTTTTTT. This sequence joins TRBV20-1 and TRBJ1-4; D is ambiguous. Per the germline V gene, CDR1 is DFQATT and CDR2 is SNEGSKA (reference sequence). This CDR3 contains 16 residues. Trimming left V 0 bases short and J 7 bases short, with 18 bases between.

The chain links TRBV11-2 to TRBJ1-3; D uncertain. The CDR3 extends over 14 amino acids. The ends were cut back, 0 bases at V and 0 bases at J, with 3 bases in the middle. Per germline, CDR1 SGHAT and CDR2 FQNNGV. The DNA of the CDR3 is TGTGCCAGCAGCTTAGACGGCTCTGGAAACACCATATATTTT. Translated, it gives CASSLDGSGNTIYF.

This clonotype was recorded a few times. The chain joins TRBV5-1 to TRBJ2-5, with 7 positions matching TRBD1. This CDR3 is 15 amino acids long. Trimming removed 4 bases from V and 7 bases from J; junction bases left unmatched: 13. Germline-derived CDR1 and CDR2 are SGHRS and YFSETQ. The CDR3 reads CASSAFRTGLGTQYF. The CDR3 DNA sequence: TGCGCCAGCAGCGCGTTTCGGACAGGTCTGGGGACCCAGTACTTC.

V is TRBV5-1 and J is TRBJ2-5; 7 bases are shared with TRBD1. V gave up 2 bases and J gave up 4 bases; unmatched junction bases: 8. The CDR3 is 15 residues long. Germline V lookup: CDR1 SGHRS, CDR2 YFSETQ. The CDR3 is CASSFTGDVRETQYF. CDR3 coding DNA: TGCGCCAGCAGCTTTACAGGGGACGTCCGAGAGACCCAGTACTTC.

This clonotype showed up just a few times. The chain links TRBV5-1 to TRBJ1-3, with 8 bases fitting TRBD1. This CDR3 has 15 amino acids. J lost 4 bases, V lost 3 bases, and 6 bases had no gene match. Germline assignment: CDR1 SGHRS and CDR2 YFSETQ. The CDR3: CASSSGQVIGNTIYF. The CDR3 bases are TGCGCCAGCAGCTCGGGACAGGTCATCGGAAACACCATATATTTT.

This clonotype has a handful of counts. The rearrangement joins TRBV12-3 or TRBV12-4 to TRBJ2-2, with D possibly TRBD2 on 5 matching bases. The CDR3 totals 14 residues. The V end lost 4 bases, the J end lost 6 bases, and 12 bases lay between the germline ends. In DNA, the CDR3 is TGTGCCAGCAGTTCCCGGTTGGAGGCCGGGGAGCTGTTTTTT. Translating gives CASSSRLEAGELFF.

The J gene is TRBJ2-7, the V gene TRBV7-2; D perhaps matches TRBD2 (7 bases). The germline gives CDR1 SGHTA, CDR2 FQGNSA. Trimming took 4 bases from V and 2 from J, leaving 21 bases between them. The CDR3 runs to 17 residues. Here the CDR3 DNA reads TGTGCCAGCAGCTCGACTCTAGGGGGGGGCAACCCCTACGAGCAGTACTTC. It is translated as CASSSTLGGGNPYEQYF.

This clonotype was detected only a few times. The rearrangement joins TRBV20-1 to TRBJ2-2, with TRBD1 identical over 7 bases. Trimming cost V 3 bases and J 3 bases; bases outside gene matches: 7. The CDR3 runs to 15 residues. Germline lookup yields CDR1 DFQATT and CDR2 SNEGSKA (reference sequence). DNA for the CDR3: TGCAGTGCTAGTAGAGGGGGCACGTACACCGGGGAGCTGTTTTTT. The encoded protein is CSASRGGTYTGELFF.

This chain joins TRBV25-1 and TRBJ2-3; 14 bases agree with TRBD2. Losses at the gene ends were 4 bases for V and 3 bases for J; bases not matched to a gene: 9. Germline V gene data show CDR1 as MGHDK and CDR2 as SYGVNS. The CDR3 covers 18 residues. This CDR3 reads CASSAGTGLAGATDTQYF. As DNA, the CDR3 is TGTGCCAGCAGTGCTGGGACGGGACTAGCGGGAGCGACAGATACGCAGTATTTT.